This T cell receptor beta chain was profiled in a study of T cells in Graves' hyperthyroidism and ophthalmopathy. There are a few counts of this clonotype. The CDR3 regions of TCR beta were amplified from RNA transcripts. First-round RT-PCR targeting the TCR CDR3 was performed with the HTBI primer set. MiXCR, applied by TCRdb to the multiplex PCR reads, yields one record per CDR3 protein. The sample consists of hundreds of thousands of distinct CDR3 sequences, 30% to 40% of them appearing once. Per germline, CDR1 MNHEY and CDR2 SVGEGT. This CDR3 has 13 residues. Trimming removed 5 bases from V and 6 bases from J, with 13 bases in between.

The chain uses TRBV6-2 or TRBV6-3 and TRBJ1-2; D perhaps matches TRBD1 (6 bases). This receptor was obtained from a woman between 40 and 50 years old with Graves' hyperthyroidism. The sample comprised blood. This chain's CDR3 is CASSSYTGNGYTF. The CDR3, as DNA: TGTGCCAGCAGTAGCTATACAGGGAATGGCTACACCTTC.